Listed below are T cell receptor beta chains from one sample, sequenced in a study of T cells after yellow fever vaccination. Using its own MiXCR run on the 5' RACE reads, TCRdb lists one record per CDR3 protein. The sample comprises 300,000 to 350,000 distinct CDR3 sequences, approximately 3.9% of which are singletons, and roughly 24% rests with the top ten. Sequenced material: PBMCs, taken 5 days after the yellow fever booster vaccination. The receptors shown here come from a man aged 18 to 30 who received the YFV17D yellow fever vaccine. The CDR3 runs from the conserved cysteine through the conserved F or W. The D gene is left open where the match is weak. Clone size is shown for a subset of rows, as once, few, many or a class of expanded clone.

V	J	D	size	CDR3	DNA
TRBV18	TRBJ2-1	NA	many	CASSPQREQFF	TGTGCCAGCTCACCACAGCGGGAGCAGTTCTTC
TRBV9	TRBJ2-4	TRBD1	many	CASSASTGENIQYF	TGTGCCAGCAGCGCCTCGACAGGGGAAAACATTCAGTACTTC
TRBV6-2/TRBV6-3	TRBJ1-1	TRBD1	few	CASGTWRGRTYNTEAFF	TGTGCCAGCGGCACCTGGAGGGGGCGAACATACAACACTGAAGCTTTCTTT
TRBV27	TRBJ2-7	NA	many	CASTWGREHF	TGTGCCAGCACCTGGGGAAGGGAGCACTTC
TRBV5-1	TRBJ1-1	TRBD1	NA	CASYQGVPTEAFF	TGCGCCAGCTACCAGGGGGTTCCCACTGAAGCTTTCTTT
TRBV28	TRBJ1-3	NA	many	CASSLAGAQGNTIYF	TGTGCCAGCAGTTTAGCAGGGGCTCAAGGAAACACCATATATTTT
TRBV5-8	TRBJ2-3	NA	few	CASRRTSPTDTQYF	TGTGCCAGCAGAAGGACCAGCCCCACAGATACGCAGTATTTT
TRBV5-6	TRBJ1-6	NA	NA	CASSRMTENTNSPLHF	TGTGCCAGCAGCAGAATGACAGAAAACACGAATTCACCCCTCCACTTT
TRBV3-1	TRBJ1-2	NA	NA	CASSVAAGHYGYTF	TGTGCCAGCAGCGTCGCCGCAGGGCATTACGGCTACACCTTC
TRBV27	TRBJ1-1	NA	many	CASSLNGDSEAFF	TGTGCCAGCAGTTTAAATGGAGACAGCGAAGCTTTCTTT
TRBV11-1	TRBJ2-2	NA	few	CASSHDPTGELFF	TGTGCCAGCAGCCACGACCCCACCGGGGAGCTGTTTTTT
TRBV5-1	TRBJ2-1	NA	few	CASAGGPGSNEQFF	TGCGCCAGCGCCGGGGGGCCAGGGAGTAATGAGCAGTTCTTC
TRBV7-8	TRBJ1-5	NA	NA	CASSLEPARHQPQHF	TGTGCCAGCAGCTTAGAACCCGCTAGGCATCAGCCCCAGCATTTT
TRBV5-1	TRBJ2-5	TRBD2	many	CASSRLAGEETQYF	TGCGCCAGCTCCCGACTAGCGGGGGAAGAGACCCAGTACTTC